These T cell receptor beta chains were read from a single sample in a study of blood T cell repertoires in COVID-19. Sequenced by immunoSEQ multiplex PCR; TCRdb stores in-frame clones only, minus some. Of around 70,000 clones in the sample, approximately 83% were seen once. The material sequenced was peripheral blood. These receptors originate from a human donor in a cohort sampled during active COVID-19. Both conserved end residues are part of each CDR3. A D gene is named only where the DNA matches it firmly. Rows give clone size only sometimes, using once, few, many, or a class for an expanded clone.

D gene: TRBD1
CDR3 length: 14
J gene: TRBJ1-2
V gene: TRBV4-1
clone size: NA
CDR3 protein: CASSQRQGAYGYTF
CDR3 DNA: TGCGCCAGCAGCCAAAGGCAGGGGGCGTATGGCTACACCTTC

D gene: NA
CDR3 length: 15
J gene: TRBJ2-7
V gene: TRBV19
clone size: once
CDR3 protein: CASSISGGSFYEQYF
CDR3 DNA: TGTGCCAGTAGTATCTCGGGTGGTAGTTTCTACGAGCAGTACTTC

D gene: NA
CDR3 length: 14
J gene: TRBJ1-2
V gene: TRBV5-5
clone size: NA
CDR3 protein: CASSSTDRNYGYTF
CDR3 DNA: TGTGCCAGCAGCTCTACCGACAGGAACTATGGCTACACCTTC

D gene: TRBD1
CDR3 length: 13
J gene: TRBJ2-7
V gene: TRBV2
clone size: NA
CDR3 protein: CASRGQADYEQYF
CDR3 DNA: TGTGCCAGCAGGGGACAGGCCGACTACGAGCAGTACTTC

D gene: NA
CDR3 length: 13
J gene: TRBJ2-2
V gene: TRBV12-3/TRBV12-4
clone size: NA
CDR3 protein: CASSLRRPGELFF
CDR3 DNA: TGTGCCAGCAGTTTACGGAGGCCCGGGGAGCTGTTTTTT

D gene: NA
CDR3 length: 13
J gene: TRBJ2-7
V gene: TRBV4-2
clone size: few
CDR3 protein: CASSRRSVDEQYF
CDR3 DNA: TGTGCCAGCAGCCGTCGTAGTGTTGACGAGCAGTACTTC

D gene: TRBD1
CDR3 length: 14
J gene: TRBJ1-4
V gene: TRBV5-4
clone size: once
CDR3 protein: CASSPGQAARKLFF
CDR3 DNA: TGTGCCAGCAGCCCAGGACAGGCTGCGAGGAAACTGTTTTTT

D gene: NA
CDR3 length: 15
J gene: TRBJ1-6
V gene: TRBV6-6
clone size: NA
CDR3 protein: CASTTDRPPGSPPHF
CDR3 DNA: TGTGCCAGCACCACCGACAGGCCACCCGGTTCACCCCCCCACTTT

D gene: TRBD1
CDR3 length: 12
J gene: TRBJ1-1
V gene: TRBV10-3
clone size: NA
CDR3 protein: CAIGQGATEAFF
CDR3 DNA: TGTGCCATCGGACAGGGGGCGACTGAAGCTTTCTTT

D gene: TRBD2
CDR3 length: 15
J gene: TRBJ2-1
V gene: TRBV11-2
clone size: NA
CDR3 protein: CASSPGLAGSNEQFF
CDR3 DNA: TGTGCCAGCAGCCCGGGACTAGCGGGGTCTAATGAGCAGTTCTTC

D gene: TRBD1
CDR3 length: 15
J gene: TRBJ2-5
V gene: TRBV10-3
clone size: NA
CDR3 protein: CAISDAGTGQETQYF
CDR3 DNA: TGTGCCATCAGTGATGCCGGGACAGGACAAGAGACCCAGTACTTC

D gene: NA
CDR3 length: 13
J gene: TRBJ2-7
V gene: TRBV6-5
clone size: few
CDR3 protein: CASIVLGTPEQYF
CDR3 DNA: TGTGCCAGCATTGTGCTAGGGACACCCGAGCAGTACTTC

D gene: NA
CDR3 length: 13
J gene: TRBJ2-3
V gene: TRBV19
clone size: NA
CDR3 protein: CASSGPAADTQYF
CDR3 DNA: TGTGCCAGTAGTGGTCCGGCGGCAGATACGCAGTATTTT

D gene: TRBD2
CDR3 length: 14
J gene: TRBJ2-1
V gene: TRBV19
clone size: once
CDR3 protein: CASKGLADYNEQFF
CDR3 DNA: TGTGCCAGTAAGGGGCTAGCGGACTACAATGAGCAGTTCTTC

D gene: TRBD1
CDR3 length: 15
J gene: TRBJ1-1
V gene: TRBV7-2
clone size: NA
CDR3 protein: CASSLGPTGATEAFF
CDR3 DNA: TGTGCCAGCAGCTTAGGGCCGACAGGGGCCACTGAAGCTTTCTTT

D gene: TRBD2
CDR3 length: 17
J gene: TRBJ2-4
V gene: TRBV7-2
clone size: NA
CDR3 protein: CASSLGTSGGLKNIQYF
CDR3 DNA: TGTGCCAGCAGCTTAGGGACTAGCGGGGGCCTAAAAAACATTCAGTACTTC

D gene: NA
CDR3 length: 13
J gene: TRBJ2-7
V gene: TRBV7-2
clone size: NA
CDR3 protein: CASSLGAVYEQYF
CDR3 DNA: TGTGCCAGCAGCTTGGGGGCAGTCTACGAGCAGTACTTC

D gene: NA
CDR3 length: 18
J gene: TRBJ2-7
V gene: TRBV9
clone size: NA
CDR3 protein: CASSVGETTLFTPYEQYF
CDR3 DNA: TGTGCCAGCAGCGTAGGGGAGACGACTCTATTCACCCCGTACGAGCAGTACTTC

D gene: NA
CDR3 length: 15
J gene: TRBJ2-7
V gene: TRBV5-1
clone size: NA
CDR3 protein: CASSLGGTSFYEQYF
CDR3 DNA: TGCGCCAGCAGCTTGGGAGGGACATCTTTCTACGAGCAGTACTTC

D gene: TRBD1
CDR3 length: 13
J gene: TRBJ1-2
V gene: TRBV6-5
clone size: few
CDR3 protein: CASSPGGPYGYTF
CDR3 DNA: TGTGCCAGCAGTCCAGGGGGCCCCTACGGCTACACCTTC

D gene: TRBD1
CDR3 length: 16
J gene: TRBJ2-2
V gene: TRBV5-4
clone size: few
CDR3 protein: CASSLGGQGGTGELFF
CDR3 DNA: TGTGCCAGCAGCTTGGGTGGACAGGGGGGCACCGGGGAGCTGTTTTTT

D gene: TRBD2
CDR3 length: 18
J gene: TRBJ2-3
V gene: TRBV30
clone size: NA
CDR3 protein: CAWRAQTSGGGHTDTQYF
CDR3 DNA: TGCGCCTGGAGGGCCCAAACTAGCGGGGGGGGGCACACAGATACGCAGTATTTT

D gene: NA
CDR3 length: 14
J gene: TRBJ2-7
V gene: TRBV5-4
clone size: NA
CDR3 protein: CASSLGGVRGEQYF
CDR3 DNA: TGTGCCAGCAGCTTGGGGGGGGTTCGCGGTGAGCAGTACTTC

D gene: TRBD2
CDR3 length: 14
J gene: TRBJ2-3
V gene: TRBV6-5
clone size: NA
CDR3 protein: CASKREGGRDTQYF
CDR3 DNA: TGTGCCAGCAAGCGGGAGGGGGGAAGAGATACGCAGTATTTT

D gene: NA
CDR3 length: 15
J gene: TRBJ1-1
V gene: TRBV6-4
clone size: NA
CDR3 protein: CASRPRGGGNTEAFF
CDR3 DNA: TGTGCCAGCCGCCCCCGGGGGGGTGGGAACACTGAAGCTTTCTTT

D gene: NA
CDR3 length: 15
J gene: TRBJ2-5
V gene: TRBV7-2
clone size: NA
CDR3 protein: CASSLGVSLGETQYF
CDR3 DNA: TGTGCCAGCAGCTTAGGCGTTAGCCTCGGGGAGACCCAGTACTTC

D gene: NA
CDR3 length: 13
J gene: TRBJ1-2
V gene: TRBV28
clone size: NA
CDR3 protein: CASSFPGFKGYTF
CDR3 DNA: TGTGCCAGCAGTTTCCCAGGGTTCAAAGGCTACACCTTC

D gene: NA
CDR3 length: 14
J gene: TRBJ2-2
V gene: TRBV6-5
clone size: NA
CDR3 protein: CASPRQGTTGELFF
CDR3 DNA: TGTGCCAGCCCTAGGCAGGGCACCACCGGGGAGCTGTTTTTT

D gene: TRBD2
CDR3 length: 15
J gene: TRBJ2-2
V gene: TRBV2
clone size: NA
CDR3 protein: CASRVAAWGGGELFF
CDR3 DNA: TGTGCCAGCAGGGTAGCCGCATGGGGGGGCGGGGAGCTGTTTTTT

D gene: NA
CDR3 length: 14
J gene: TRBJ2-5
V gene: TRBV29-1
clone size: NA
CDR3 protein: CSVLRVKVRETQYF
CDR3 DNA: TGCAGCGTTCTCAGGGTGAAGGTCCGAGAGACCCAGTACTTC

D gene: NA
CDR3 length: 15
J gene: TRBJ2-7
V gene: TRBV18
clone size: NA
CDR3 protein: CASSPLGTDRHEQYF
CDR3 DNA: TGTGCCAGCTCACCATTAGGGACTGATAGACACGAGCAGTACTTC

D gene: TRBD1
CDR3 length: 14
J gene: TRBJ1-6
V gene: TRBV11-2
clone size: few
CDR3 protein: CASTRQGYNSPLHF
CDR3 DNA: TGTGCCAGCACCAGACAGGGGTATAATTCACCCCTCCACTTT

D gene: NA
CDR3 length: 14
J gene: TRBJ1-4
V gene: TRBV6-6
clone size: NA
CDR3 protein: CASSLRQANEKLFF
CDR3 DNA: TGTGCCAGCAGCCTACGACAGGCTAATGAAAAACTGTTTTTT

D gene: NA
CDR3 length: 15
J gene: TRBJ2-1
V gene: TRBV9
clone size: NA
CDR3 protein: CASSPRRGEYNEQFF
CDR3 DNA: TGTGCCAGCAGCCCAAGGAGGGGAGAGTACAATGAGCAGTTCTTC

D gene: NA
CDR3 length: 15
J gene: TRBJ2-1
V gene: TRBV5-1
clone size: NA
CDR3 protein: CASSLGQSQYNEQFF
CDR3 DNA: TGCGCCAGCAGCTTGGGTCAGTCACAGTACAATGAGCAGTTCTTC

D gene: NA
CDR3 length: 15
J gene: TRBJ2-1
V gene: TRBV27
clone size: NA
CDR3 protein: CASSGGGPWRNEQFF
CDR3 DNA: TGTGCCAGCAGTGGGGGGGGCCCCTGGAGGAATGAGCAGTTCTTC

D gene: NA
CDR3 length: 14
J gene: TRBJ1-1
V gene: TRBV28
clone size: once
CDR3 protein: CASRGAGLPTEAFF
CDR3 DNA: TGTGCCAGCCGGGGGGCCGGGCTGCCGACTGAAGCTTTCTTT

D gene: TRBD2
CDR3 length: 13
J gene: TRBJ2-7
V gene: TRBV9
clone size: NA
CDR3 protein: CATYRRGGSEQYF
CDR3 DNA: TGTGCCACCTACCGTCGGGGGGGCAGCGAGCAGTACTTC

D gene: TRBD1
CDR3 length: 14
J gene: TRBJ1-2
V gene: TRBV6-5
clone size: NA
CDR3 protein: CASSLDRGLGGYTF
CDR3 DNA: TGTGCCAGCAGTTTGGACAGGGGATTGGGAGGCTACACCTTC

D gene: NA
CDR3 length: 15
J gene: TRBJ2-1
V gene: TRBV7-2
clone size: NA
CDR3 protein: CASSQQGGGYNEQFF
CDR3 DNA: TGTGCCAGCAGCCAACAGGGTGGCGGCTACAATGAGCAGTTCTTC

D gene: NA
CDR3 length: 13
J gene: TRBJ2-7
V gene: TRBV19
clone size: NA
CDR3 protein: CASSPGGPYEQYF
CDR3 DNA: TGTGCCAGTAGCCCCGGGGGGCCGTACGAGCAGTACTTC

D gene: NA
CDR3 length: 14
J gene: TRBJ1-5
V gene: TRBV30
clone size: once
CDR3 protein: CAWSDPRGIQPQHF
CDR3 DNA: TGTGCCTGGAGTGACCCCAGAGGTATTCAGCCCCAGCATTTT

D gene: NA
CDR3 length: 16
J gene: TRBJ1-6
V gene: TRBV7-9
clone size: NA
CDR3 protein: CASSHGGEGWNSPLHF
CDR3 DNA: TGTGCCAGCAGCCACGGAGGGGAGGGTTGGAATTCACCCCTCCACTTT

D gene: NA
CDR3 length: 14
J gene: TRBJ1-5
V gene: TRBV30
clone size: NA
CDR3 protein: CAWSGGRRWTPQHF
CDR3 DNA: TGTGCCTGGAGTGGGGGCCGGAGATGGACGCCCCAGCATTTT

D gene: TRBD1
CDR3 length: 15
J gene: TRBJ1-4
V gene: TRBV15
clone size: NA
CDR3 protein: CATSGLDRGDEKLFF
CDR3 DNA: TGTGCCACCAGCGGGTTGGACAGGGGGGATGAAAAACTGTTTTTT

D gene: TRBD1
CDR3 length: 18
J gene: TRBJ1-6
V gene: TRBV7-2
clone size: NA
CDR3 protein: CASSQNPGTGALGSPLHF
CDR3 DNA: TGTGCCAGCAGCCAAAACCCCGGGACAGGGGCTCTCGGTTCACCCCTCCACTTT

D gene: TRBD2
CDR3 length: 16
J gene: TRBJ2-1
V gene: TRBV28
clone size: NA
CDR3 protein: CASSSRGRGNHNEQFF
CDR3 DNA: TGTGCCAGCAGCAGCCGCGGGCGGGGGAACCACAATGAGCAGTTCTTC

D gene: TRBD1
CDR3 length: 14
J gene: TRBJ1-6
V gene: TRBV6-6
clone size: NA
CDR3 protein: CASRPGQGNSPLHF
CDR3 DNA: TGTGCCAGCAGGCCGGGACAGGGAAATTCACCCCTCCACTTT

D gene: TRBD1
CDR3 length: 15
J gene: TRBJ1-2
V gene: TRBV28
clone size: NA
CDR3 protein: CASSFATGGSYGYTF
CDR3 DNA: TGTGCCAGCAGTTTCGCGACAGGGGGTTCCTATGGCTACACCTTC